This note documents a single T cell receptor (beta chain) sequence. Its antigen is still unknown. This sample is part of a study of shared clonotypes between healthy human individuals. Overall study context: With ages of 18 to 49, the donors were a couple of women and a few men. General observations from the study: Rarefaction revealed incomplete sorted-subset sequencing despite large depth. Non-shared clonotypes were found to have lower generation probabilities than the clonotypes that were shared by all four of the sorted-subset donors. Investigators collected only blood, and repertoires in tissues likely differ.

The data were produced by immunoSEQ multiplex PCR, yet TCRdb's version contains in-frame clones alone and is incomplete. The sample lists approximately 100,000 clones; roughly 66% were seen once. Germline V lookup: CDR1 MDHEN, CDR2 SYDVKM. V trimming: 5 bases; J trimming: 5 bases; junction bases outside the gene matches: 10. The CDR3 extends over 16 amino acids. Sequencing was carried out using memory CD8+ T cells sorted from blood. Regarding subset: CD45RO+ cells pooled with CCR7-negative TemRA cells. The receptor was isolated from a woman aged 25 to 45 in good health. V usage is TRBV28 and J usage is TRBJ2-3; 10 bases map to TRBD2. The chain's CDR3 is CASSPLLAGVGDTQYF. The CDR3 nucleotides are TGTGCCAGCAGTCCCCTTCTAGCGGGAGTAGGAGATACGCAGTATTTT.